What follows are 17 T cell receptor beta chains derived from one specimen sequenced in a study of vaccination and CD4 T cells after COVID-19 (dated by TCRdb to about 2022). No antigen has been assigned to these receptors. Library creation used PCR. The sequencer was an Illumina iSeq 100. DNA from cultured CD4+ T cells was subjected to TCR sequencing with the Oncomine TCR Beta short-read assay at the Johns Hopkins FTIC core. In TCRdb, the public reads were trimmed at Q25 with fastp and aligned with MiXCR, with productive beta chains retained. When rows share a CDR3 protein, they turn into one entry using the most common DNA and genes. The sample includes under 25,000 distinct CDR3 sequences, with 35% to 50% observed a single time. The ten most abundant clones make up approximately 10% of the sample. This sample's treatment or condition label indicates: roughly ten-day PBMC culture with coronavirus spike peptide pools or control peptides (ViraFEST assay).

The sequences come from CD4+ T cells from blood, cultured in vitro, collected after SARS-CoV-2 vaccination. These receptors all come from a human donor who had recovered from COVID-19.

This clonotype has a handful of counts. The CDR3, as DNA: TGTGCCAGCAGTATAAACTCCGGGACAGGGGCCGAGCAGTACTTC. Amino acids: CASSINSGTGAEQYF. This chain joins TRBV6-2 or TRBV6-3 and TRBJ2-1; 10 bases are shared with TRBD1. The J call may be in error: the DNA end matches TRBJ2-7 better. CDR1 is MNHEY and CDR2 is SVGEGT in the germline V gene. The CDR3 contains 15 residues.

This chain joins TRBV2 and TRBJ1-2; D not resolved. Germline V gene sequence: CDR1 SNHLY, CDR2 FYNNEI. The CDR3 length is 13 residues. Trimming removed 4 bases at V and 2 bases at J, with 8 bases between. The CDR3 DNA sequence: TGTGCCAGCAGTGTAGGGCCGAACTATGGCTACACCTTC. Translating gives CASSVGPNYGYTF. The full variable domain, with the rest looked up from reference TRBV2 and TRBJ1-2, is EPEVTQTPSHQVTQMGQEVILRCVPISNHLYFYWYRQILGQKVEFLVSFYNNEISEKSEIFDDQFSVERPDGSNFTLKIRSTKLEDSAMYFCASSVGPNYGYTFGSGTRLTVV.

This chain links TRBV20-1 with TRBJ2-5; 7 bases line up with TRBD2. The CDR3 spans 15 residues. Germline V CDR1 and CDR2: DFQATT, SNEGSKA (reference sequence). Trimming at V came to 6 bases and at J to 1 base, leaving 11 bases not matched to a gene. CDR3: CSATRGGSPQETQYF. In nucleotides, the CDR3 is TGCAGTGCCACCCGGGGCGGGAGTCCCCAAGAGACCCAGTACTTC.

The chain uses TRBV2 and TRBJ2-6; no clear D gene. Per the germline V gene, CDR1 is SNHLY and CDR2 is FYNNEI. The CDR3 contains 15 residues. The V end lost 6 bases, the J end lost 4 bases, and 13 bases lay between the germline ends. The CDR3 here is CASSLGGSGANVLTF. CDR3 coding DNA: TGTGCCAGCAGCTTAGGCGGATCCGGGGCCAACGTCCTGACTTTC.

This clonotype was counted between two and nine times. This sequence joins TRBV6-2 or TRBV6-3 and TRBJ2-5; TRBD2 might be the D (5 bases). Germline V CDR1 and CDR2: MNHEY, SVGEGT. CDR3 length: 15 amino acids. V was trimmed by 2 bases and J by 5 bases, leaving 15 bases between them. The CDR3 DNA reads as TGTGCCAGCAGTTACGAGGGTTCGGTACTGGAGACCCAGTACTTC. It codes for CASSYEGSVLETQYF.

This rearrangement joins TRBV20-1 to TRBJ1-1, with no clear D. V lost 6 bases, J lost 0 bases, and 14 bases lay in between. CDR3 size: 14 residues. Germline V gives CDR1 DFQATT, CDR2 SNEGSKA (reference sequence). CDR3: CSARLDNMNTEAFF. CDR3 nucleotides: TGCAGTGCCCGACTAGACAACATGAACACTGAAGCTTTCTTT.

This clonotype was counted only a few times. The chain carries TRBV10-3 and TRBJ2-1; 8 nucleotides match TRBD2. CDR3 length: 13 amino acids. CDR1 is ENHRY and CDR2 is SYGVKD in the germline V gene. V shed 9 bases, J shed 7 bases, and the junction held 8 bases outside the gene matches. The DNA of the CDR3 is TGTGCCATTACCGGGACTAGTATAAATGAGCAGTTCTTC. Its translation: CAITGTSINEQFF.

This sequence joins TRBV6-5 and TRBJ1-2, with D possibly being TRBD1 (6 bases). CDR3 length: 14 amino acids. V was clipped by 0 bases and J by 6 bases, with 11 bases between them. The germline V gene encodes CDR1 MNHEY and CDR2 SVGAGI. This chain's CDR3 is CASSYSRGANGYTF. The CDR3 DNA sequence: TGTGCCAGCAGTTACTCGCGGGGGGCGAATGGCTACACCTTC.

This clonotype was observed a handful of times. The CDR3, as DNA: TGTGCCAGCAGCTTAAGAGAAAATAGCAATCAGCCCCAGCATTTT. It codes for CASSLRENSNQPQHF. J is TRBJ1-5 and V is TRBV7-8, with D unresolved. There are 15 residues in the CDR3. From germline, CDR1 is SGHVS and CDR2 FQNEAQ. V dropped 2 bases and J dropped 0 bases, with 8 bases sitting between them.

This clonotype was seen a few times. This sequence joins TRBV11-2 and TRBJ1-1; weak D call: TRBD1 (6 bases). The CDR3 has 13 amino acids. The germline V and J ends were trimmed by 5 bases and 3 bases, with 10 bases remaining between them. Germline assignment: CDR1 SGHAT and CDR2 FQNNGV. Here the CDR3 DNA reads TGTGCCAGCAGCAGCAACAGGGACACTGAAGCTTTCTTT. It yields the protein CASSSNRDTEAFF.

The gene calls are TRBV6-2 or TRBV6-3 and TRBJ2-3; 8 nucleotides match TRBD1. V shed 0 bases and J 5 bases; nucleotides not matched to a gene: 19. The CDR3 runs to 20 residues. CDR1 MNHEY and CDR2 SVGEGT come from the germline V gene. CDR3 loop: CASSYSFLSRTGRSKDTQYF. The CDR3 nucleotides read TGTGCCAGCAGTTACTCCTTCTTAAGCCGGACAGGGAGGTCCAAAGATACGCAGTATTTT.

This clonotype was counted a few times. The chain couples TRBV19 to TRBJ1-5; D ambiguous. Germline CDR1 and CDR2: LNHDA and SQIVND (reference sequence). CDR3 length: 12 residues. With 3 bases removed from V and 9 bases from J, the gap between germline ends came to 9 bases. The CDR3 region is CASSISLGPQHF. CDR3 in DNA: TGTGCCAGTAGTATCTCCTTGGGGCCCCAGCATTTT.

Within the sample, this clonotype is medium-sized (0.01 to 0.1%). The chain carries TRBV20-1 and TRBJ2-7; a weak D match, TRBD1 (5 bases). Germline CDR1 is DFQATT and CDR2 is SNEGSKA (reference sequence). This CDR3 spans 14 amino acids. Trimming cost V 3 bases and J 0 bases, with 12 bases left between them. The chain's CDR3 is CSARGQQSSYEQYF. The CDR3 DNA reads TGCAGTGCTAGGGGGCAACAAAGCTCCTACGAGCAGTACTTC.

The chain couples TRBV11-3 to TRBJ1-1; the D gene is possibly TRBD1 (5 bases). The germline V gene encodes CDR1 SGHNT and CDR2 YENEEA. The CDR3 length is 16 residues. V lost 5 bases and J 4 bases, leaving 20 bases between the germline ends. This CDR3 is CASSKPTLLGGTEAFF. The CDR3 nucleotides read TGTGCCAGCAGCAAGCCTACCCTACTGGGGGGCACTGAAGCTTTCTTT.

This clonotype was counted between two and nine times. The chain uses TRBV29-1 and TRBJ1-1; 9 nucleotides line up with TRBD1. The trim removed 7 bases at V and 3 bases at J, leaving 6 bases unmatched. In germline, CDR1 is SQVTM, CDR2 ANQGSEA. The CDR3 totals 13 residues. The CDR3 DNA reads TGCAGCGCTGTGACAGGGGGTGACACTGAAGCTTTCTTT. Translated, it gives CSAVTGGDTEAFF.

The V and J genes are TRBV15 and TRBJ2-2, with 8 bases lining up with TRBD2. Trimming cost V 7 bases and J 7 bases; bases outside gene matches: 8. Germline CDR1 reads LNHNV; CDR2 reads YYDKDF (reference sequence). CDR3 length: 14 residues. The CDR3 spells CATKAGEIGGELFF. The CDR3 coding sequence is TGTGCCACCAAAGCGGGAGAAATCGGCGGGGAGCTGTTTTTT.

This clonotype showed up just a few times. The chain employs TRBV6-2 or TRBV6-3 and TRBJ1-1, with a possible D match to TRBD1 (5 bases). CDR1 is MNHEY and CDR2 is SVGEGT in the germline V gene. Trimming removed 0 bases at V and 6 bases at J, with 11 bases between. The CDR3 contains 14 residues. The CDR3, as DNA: TGTGCCAGCAGTTACTCTACGGGGCTTTCTGAAGCTTTCTTT. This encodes CASSYSTGLSEAFF.